Below, 18 T cell receptor beta chains from the same sample are listed, as sequenced in a study of shared clonotypes between healthy human individuals. Clones were sequenced by immunoSEQ multiplex PCR, and TCRdb holds only the in-frame ones, with some missing. This sample has about 980,000 clones, with 76% found just once. Sequencing used memory CD4+ T cells sorted from blood. The subset was: CD45RA-negative fraction. These receptors originate from a man aged 18 to 29 in good health.

This chain connects TRBV30 to TRBJ2-1; 7 nucleotides line up with TRBD1. Germline trimming cut 0 bases from V and 6 bases from J; bases unmatched to any gene: 20. This CDR3 is 19 amino acids long. Germline CDR1 GTSNPN, CDR2 SVGIG (reference sequence). CDR3: CAWSVTREGANIPSNEQFF. The CDR3 DNA sequence: TGTGCCTGGAGTGTAACCCGCGAGGGGGCGAACATCCCCTCCAATGAGCAGTTCTTC.

J is TRBJ2-7 and V is TRBV27; 11 bases line up with TRBD2. The CDR3 loop spans 20 amino acids. V trimming: 3 bases; J trimming: 2 bases; junction bases outside the gene matches: 18. Germline CDR1 and CDR2: MNHEY and SMNVEV (reference sequence). The CDR3, as DNA: TGTGCCAGCAGTTTCGGTCACCGTACTAGCGGGAGTGGCGGGGCCTACGAGCAGTACTTC. Translating gives CASSFGHRTSGSGGAYEQYF.

The rearrangement uses TRBV2 and TRBJ1-1; 7 nucleotides align to TRBD1. From germline, CDR1 is SNHLY and CDR2 FYNNEI. This CDR3 contains 15 residues. The V segment lost 0 bases and the J segment 1 base; nucleotides outside the gene matches: 2. The CDR3 nucleotides read TGTGCCAGCAGTGAAGCGGGACAGAAGAACACTGAAGCTTTCTTT. Protein: CASSEAGQKNTEAFF.

This chain links TRBV21-1 with TRBJ1-1. TRBV21-1 represents a pseudogene. The CDR3 has 15 amino acids. The CDR3 reads CASSKVAGVNTEAFF. The CDR3 nucleotides are TGTGCCAGCAGCAAAGTTGCGGGGGTGAACACTGAAGCTTTCTTT.

The J gene is TRBJ2-1, the V gene TRBV11-1, with D possibly TRBD1 on 5 matching bases. Between the trimmed V and J ends, which lost 5 bases and 0 bases, there was a span of 11 bases. The CDR3 contains 15 residues. Germline V CDR1 and CDR2: SGHAT, FQDESV (reference sequence). Here the CDR3 reads CASSRQFSSYNEQFF. CDR3 bases: TGTGCCAGCAGCCGACAGTTTAGCTCCTACAATGAGCAGTTCTTC. Combining the CDR3 with reference TRBV11-1 and TRBJ2-1 gives the whole variable domain EAEVAQSPRYKITEKSQAVAFWCDPISGHATLYWYRQILGQGPELLVQFQDESVVDDSQLPKDRFSAERLKGVDSTLKIQPAELGDSAMYLCASSRQFSSYNEQFFGPGTRLTVL.

The gene calls are TRBV2 and TRBJ1-1, with 7 positions matching TRBD1. The trim removed 6 bases at V and 0 bases at J, leaving 4 bases unmatched. The germline V gene has CDR1 SNHLY and CDR2 FYNNEI. CDR3 length: 14 amino acids. CDR3 nucleotide sequence: TGTGCCAGCAGGCCAGGGGGGGTGAACACTGAAGCTTTCTTT. This sequence encodes CASRPGGVNTEAFF.

This clone was seen once. This chain uses TRBV2 with TRBJ1-5; a weak D match, TRBD1 (6 bases). The V end was cut by 2 bases, the J end by 2 bases, with 10 bases between. This CDR3 comprises 15 residues. The germline gives CDR1 SNHLY, CDR2 FYNNEI. This chain's CDR3 is CASSETGIGNQPQHF. The CDR3 DNA sequence: TGTGCCAGCAGTGAAACAGGGATTGGCAATCAGCCCCAGCATTTT.

The chain is built from TRBV28 and TRBJ1-2, with unresolved D. Trimming left V 5 bases short and J 4 bases short, with 14 bases between. In germline, CDR1 is MDHEN, CDR2 SYDVKM. The CDR3 loop spans 14 amino acids. CDR3 protein: CASSLERRGYGYTF. The CDR3 DNA sequence: TGTGCCAGCAGTCTCGAGCGGCGCGGCTATGGCTACACCTTC.

This clone came up many times. This sequence joins TRBV19 and TRBJ2-7; 9 bases map to TRBD1. The V gene end was trimmed by 2 bases and the J gene end by 6 bases; junction bases not matched to a gene: 11. Germline values: CDR1 LNHDA, CDR2 SQIVND (reference sequence). CDR3 size: 16 residues. CDR3: CASSILPGQGPFEQYF. DNA of the CDR3: TGTGCCAGTAGTATACTCCCGGGACAGGGTCCATTCGAGCAGTACTTC.

On this clone: A much larger clone lies one base from this, so it may be a read error. Other DNA variants within this sample encode the same CDR3. The CDR3 spells CASSLTGNTGELFF. As DNA, the CDR3 is TGTGCCAGCAGCTTAACCGGGAACACCGGGGAGCTGTTTTTT. V gene TRBV7-2 combines with J gene TRBJ2-2; D not certain. Germline assignment: CDR1 SGHTA and CDR2 FQGNSA. V was clipped by 2 bases and J by 1 base, with 5 bases between them. CDR3 length: 14 amino acids.

The CDR3 DNA reads TGTGCCAGCAGCTCACCCGGTACTAGCGGGAGGCTGACCCAGTACTTC. Protein sequence: CASSSPGTSGRLTQYF. The rearrangement links TRBV7-8 to TRBJ2-5; TRBD2 matches at 12 bases. The CDR3 is 16 amino acids. The germline CDR1 and CDR2 sequences are SGHVS and FQNEAQ. Trimming cost V 4 bases and J 7 bases; bases outside gene matches: 10.

This clone was counted once. J is TRBJ2-5 and V is TRBV5-4, with TRBD2 matching 13 bases. With 0 bases clipped from V and 2 bases from J, the junction kept 7 bases outside the gene matches. The CDR3 spans 18 residues. Per germline, CDR1 SGHNT and CDR2 YYREEE (reference sequence). The CDR3 protein is CASSLELAGGREQETQYF. The CDR3, as DNA: TGTGCCAGCAGCTTGGAACTAGCGGGAGGGCGGGAGCAAGAGACCCAGTACTTC.

This clone has just one count. This specimen includes other DNA sequences encoding the same CDR3. CDR3 residues: CASSTTYEQYF. The CDR3 bases are TGTGCCAGCAGTACAACCTACGAGCAGTACTTC. V and J are TRBV6-6 and TRBJ2-7; D not resolved. Trimming took off 5 bases at V and 2 bases at J, with 4 bases between the two ends. The CDR3 has 11 amino acids. The germline gives CDR1 MNHNY, CDR2 SVGAGI (reference sequence).

This clone was observed a handful of times. This rearrangement joins TRBV28 to TRBJ1-2, with D perhaps TRBD1 (6 bases). Germline CDR1 reads MDHEN; CDR2 reads SYDVKM. The CDR3 contains 13 residues. With 5 bases removed from V and 0 bases from J, the gap between germline ends came to 7 bases. CDR3: CASSNRANYGYTF. CDR3 bases: TGTGCCAGCAGTAACAGGGCTAACTATGGCTACACCTTC.

The chain employs TRBV21-1 and TRBJ2-5; the listed D gene, TRBD1, was not tested against the DNA. TRBV21-1 is a pseudogene. The CDR3 has 18 amino acids. CDR3 coding DNA: TGTGCCAGCAGCCATCGACAGGGGAGGGTAACGCACCAAGAGACCCAGTACTTC. Amino acids: CASSHRQGRVTHQETQYF.

The gene calls are TRBV21-1 and TRBJ1-1; TRBD1 is the table's D call and was not checked against the DNA. TRBV21-1 is a pseudogene locus. CDR3 length: 18 amino acids. The DNA for the CDR3 is TGTGCCAGCAGCGACGAACGGGACAGGGAATCAAGGAACACTGAAGCTTTCTTT. It translates to CASSDERDRESRNTEAFF.

V gene TRBV2 combines with J gene TRBJ2-1, with 8 bases lining up with TRBD1. The CDR3 extends over 14 amino acids. Germline V gene data show CDR1 as SNHLY and CDR2 as FYNNEI. The ends lost 6 bases at V and 7 bases at J; junction bases unmatched: 8. The chain's CDR3 is CASSGDRRKNEQFF. The CDR3 nucleotides are TGTGCCAGCAGCGGGGACAGGAGGAAGAATGAGCAGTTCTTC.

The CDR3: CASSPGGDADTQYF. CDR3 DNA sequence: TGTGCCAGCAGTCCGGGGGGGGACGCAGATACGCAGTATTTT. V gene TRBV11-3 combines with J gene TRBJ2-3; 8 bases agree with TRBD2. V was pared by 6 bases and J by 4 bases, with 6 bases of the junction left unmatched. Germline assignment: CDR1 SGHNT and CDR2 YENEEA. The CDR3 totals 14 residues.